One sample yielded the 10 T cell receptor beta chains listed below, sequenced in a study of cytomegalovirus exposure and HLA in healthy donors. This PCR relied on a set of 60 Vbeta primers and 13 Jbeta primers. TCRdb's table, derived via immunoSEQ multiplex PCR, lists solely in-frame clones and lacks some. The sample holds approximately 210,000 clones, roughly 77% seen once. The sequenced material came from PBMCs. The receptors were sampled from a male donor in good health and CMV-seropositive.

Regarding this clone: At one boundary the junction diverges from the germline segment, which might be a read error. The chain joins TRBV6-5 to TRBJ2-1; the D gene is possibly TRBD2 (6 bases). The germline V gene has CDR1 MNHEY and CDR2 SVGAGI. The CDR3 extends over 15 amino acids. CDR3 DNA: TGTGCCAGCAGCAGAACGGGGGATCCCTACAATGAGCGGTTCTTC. This encodes CASSRTGDPYNERFF.

V usage is TRBV18 and J usage is TRBJ2-1; TRBD2 matches 9 bases. V trimming: 0 bases; J trimming: 10 bases; junction bases outside the gene matches: 4. Germline-derived CDR1 and CDR2 are KGHSH and LQKENI. This CDR3 has 14 residues. CDR3 nucleotide sequence: TGTGCCAGCTCACCACCTCCCCTAGCGGGAGAGCAGTTCTTC. Its protein is CASSPPPLAGEQFF.

The V gene is TRBV5-1, the J gene TRBJ2-1; D perhaps matches TRBD1 (6 bases). The germline gives CDR1 SGHRS, CDR2 YFSETQ. CDR3 size: 17 residues. V dropped 1 base and J dropped 0 bases, with 14 bases sitting between them. The CDR3 loop reads CASSLSGQISSYNEQFF. The CDR3 nucleotides are TGCGCCAGCAGCTTGTCAGGACAGATAAGCTCCTACAATGAGCAGTTCTTC.

V and J are TRBV7-2 and TRBJ1-5; 7 bases align to TRBD1. CDR1 is SGHTA, CDR2 FQGNSA, per germline. V trimming: 5 bases; J trimming: 1 base; junction bases outside the gene matches: 2. The CDR3 runs to 14 residues. This CDR3 is CASSTDRSNQPQHF. The CDR3 nucleotides are TGTGCCAGCAGCACGGACAGGAGCAATCAGCCCCAGCATTTT.

V gene TRBV7-2 combines with J gene TRBJ1-5; 8 bases map to TRBD1. The germline gives CDR1 SGHTA, CDR2 FQGNSA. V lost 1 base, J lost 4 bases, and 3 bases stayed unmatched. The CDR3 runs to 15 residues. The CDR3 coding sequence is TGTGCCAGCAGCTTAGGGGACAGGCGGAATCAGCCCCAGCATTTT. It encodes CASSLGDRRNQPQHF. The full variable domain, in which reference TRBV7-2 and TRBJ1-5 provide the parts outside the CDR3, is GAGVSQSPSNKVTEKGKDVELRCDPISGHTALYWYRQSLGQGLEFLIYFQGNSAPDKSGLPSDRFSAERTGGSVSTLTIQRTQQEDSAVYLCASSLGDRRNQPQHFGDGTRLSIL.

The V gene is TRBV19, the J gene TRBJ1-4; TRBD1 is a possible D gene (6 bases). Germline V gene lookup returns CDR1 LNHDA and CDR2 SQIVND (reference sequence). V lost 2 bases and J 4 bases, leaving 8 bases between the germline ends. The CDR3 covers 14 residues. The CDR3 coding sequence is TGTGCCAGTAGTATACAGGGGAATAATGAAAAACTGTTTTTT. The encoded protein is CASSIQGNNEKLFF. Together with reference TRBV19 and TRBJ1-4, the CDR3 gives the full variable domain: DGGITQSPKYLFRKEGQNVTLSCEQNLNHDAMYWYRQDPGQGLRLIYYSQIVNDFQKGDIAEGYSVSREKKESFPLTVTSAQKNPTAFYLCASSIQGNNEKLFFGSGTQLSVL.

This clone has just a few counts. The J gene is TRBJ2-1, the V gene TRBV9, with TRBD2 identical over 13 bases. The germline V gene has CDR1 SGDLS and CDR2 YYNGEE. Trimming at V came to 5 bases and at J to 10 bases, leaving 12 bases not matched to a gene. The CDR3 runs 16 residues. The CDR3 protein is CASSAGTSGTRGEQFF. The CDR3 region has the DNA TGTGCCAGCAGTGCAGGGACTAGCGGGACGAGGGGGGAGCAGTTCTTC. The full variable domain, its missing parts supplied by reference TRBV9 and TRBJ2-1, is DSGVTQTPKHLITATGQRVTLRCSPRSGDLSVYWYQQSLDQGLQFLIQYYNGEERAKGNILERFSAQQFPDLHSELNLSSLELGDSALYFCASSAGTSGTRGEQFFGPGTRLTVL.

The chain joins TRBV29-1 to TRBJ1-1; 9 positions agree with TRBD1. V gave up 2 bases and J gave up 1 base; unmatched junction bases: 5. The germline V gene encodes CDR1 SQVTM and CDR2 ANQGSEA. This CDR3 has 15 residues. CDR3: CSVENRGRENTEAFF. CDR3 nucleotide sequence: TGCAGCGTTGAAAACAGGGGGCGGGAGAACACTGAAGCTTTCTTT. Looking up the rest from reference TRBV29-1 and TRBJ1-1 gives the full variable domain: SAVISQKPSRDICQRGTSLTIQCQVDSQVTMMFWYRQQPGQSLTLIATANQGSEATYESGFVIDKFPISRPNLTFSTLTVSNMSPEDSSIYLCSVENRGRENTEAFFGQGTRLTVV.

The chain recombines TRBV18 with TRBJ1-6; possible D gene TRBD1, 5 bases. Germline CDR1 is KGHSH and CDR2 is LQKENI. Trimming shortened V by 2 bases and J by 4 bases, and 15 bases separated the two germline ends. CDR3 length equals 17 residues. The CDR3 region is CASSPSGAGGYNSPLHF. The CDR3 nucleotides read TGTGCCAGCTCACCAAGCGGCGCGGGGGGTTATAATTCACCCCTCCACTTT.

The genes are TRBV15 and TRBJ2-1; maybe TRBD1 (5 bases). The V gene's germline CDR1 is LNHNV and CDR2 YYDKDF (reference sequence). With 6 bases removed from V and 10 bases from J, the gap between germline ends came to 25 bases. The CDR3 totals 16 residues. The CDR3 DNA reads as TGTGCCACCAGGGAAGAGATGGGGCCGACGTTACAGGAGCAGTTCTTC. Translation: CATREEMGPTLQEQFF.